Reported below is one T cell receptor (beta chain). The antigen is unknown. The sample comes from a study of T cell responses to AZD1222 COVID-19 vaccine. Only in-frame clones appear in the TCRdb table, and some are missing; sequencing was by immunoSEQ multiplex PCR. The table lists about 81,000 clones, 90% to 95% of them singletons, with 9.5% to 13% in the top ten. The study pooled second doses at about 4 or about 12 weeks. Study findings and constraints: Spike-specific TCR breadth and depth rose after two AZD1222 doses. The donors showed a predominance of white British ancestry and of females, with possible underestimation of clonal diversity.

Germline V gene lookup returns CDR1 MDHEN and CDR2 SYDVKM. The CDR3 length is 17 residues. V trimming: 4 bases; J trimming: 7 bases; junction bases outside the gene matches: 9. This rearrangement joins TRBV28 to TRBJ2-2; 13 bases agree with TRBD2. The material was peripheral blood, obtained 28 days after the second AZD1222 dose. This receptor was taken from an adult who received the AZD1222 COVID-19 vaccine. The CDR3 protein is CASSSRTSGRRVGELFF. Here the CDR3 DNA reads TGTGCCAGCAGTTCCCGGACTAGCGGGAGAAGGGTCGGGGAGCTGTTTTTT.